The 3 T cell receptor beta chains below were found in one sample sequenced in a study of Ad26.COV2.S vaccination and SARS-CoV-2 variants. Specified treatment: around 19 received Ad26.COV2.S at low or high dose, single or two shots; about five received placebo; per-sample allocation not given. Samples analyzed were those drawn on day 63 after the first vaccine or placebo injection. The repertoire was sequenced with immunoSEQ multiplex PCR; TCRdb's copy has only in-frame clones and lacks some. The data contain approximately 480,000 clones, around nine tenths of them singletons. Specimen: peripheral blood, collected in a trial of Ad26.COV2.S vaccine versus placebo. These receptors were collected from a person aged 18-60 years who received the Ad26.COV2.S COVID-19 vaccine or a placebo.

This chain uses TRBV7-9 with TRBJ1-2; 7 bases are shared with TRBD1. The CDR3 runs 17 residues. Losses at the gene ends were 5 bases for V and 6 bases for J; bases not matched to a gene: 18. Germline V gene sequence: CDR1 SEHNR, CDR2 FQNEAQ (reference sequence). The CDR3 sequence: CASSPPYRGTRLDGYTF. Here the CDR3 DNA reads TGTGCCAGCAGCCCGCCCTACAGGGGAACGAGGCTAGATGGCTACACCTTC. The full variable domain, in which reference TRBV7-9 and TRBJ1-2 provide the parts outside the CDR3, is DTGVSQNPRHKITKRGQNVTFRCDPISEHNRLYWYRQTLGQGPEFLTYFQNEAQLEKSRLLSDRFSAERPKGSFSTLEIQRTEQGDSAMYLCASSPPYRGTRLDGYTFGSGTRLTVV.

The J gene is TRBJ1-1, the V gene TRBV30; D is uncertain. V lost 1 base to trimming and J lost 1 base, with 7 bases between them. The germline gives CDR1 GTSNPN, CDR2 SVGIG (reference sequence). CDR3 length: 13 amino acids. The CDR3, as DNA: TGTGCCTGGAGTGGTGCACAGAACACTGAAGCTTTCTTT. Translated, it gives CAWSGAQNTEAFF.

The chain links TRBV27 to TRBJ2-1; 8 positions match TRBD2. V lost 4 bases and J lost 4; bases outside the gene matches: 12. Germline CDR1 reads MNHEY; CDR2 reads SMNVEV (reference sequence). This CDR3 spans 17 amino acids. CDR3 amino acids: CASSSRTSPQAYNEQFF. CDR3 bases: TGTGCCAGCAGTTCCCGGACTAGCCCACAGGCTTACAATGAGCAGTTCTTC.